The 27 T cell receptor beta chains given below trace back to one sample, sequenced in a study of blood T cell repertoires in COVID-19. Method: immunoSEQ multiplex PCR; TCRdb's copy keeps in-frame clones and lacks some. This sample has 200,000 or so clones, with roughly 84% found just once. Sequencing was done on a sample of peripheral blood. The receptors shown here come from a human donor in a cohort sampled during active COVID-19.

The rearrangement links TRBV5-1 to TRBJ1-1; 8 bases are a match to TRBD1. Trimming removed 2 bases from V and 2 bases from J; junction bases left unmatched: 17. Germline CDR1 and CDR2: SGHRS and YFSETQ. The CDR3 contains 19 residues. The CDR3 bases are TGCGCCAGCAGCTTTTCTGCAGGGGGCCATCTCCCTCTAAACACTGAAGCTTTCTTT. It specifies CASSFSAGGHLPLNTEAFF.

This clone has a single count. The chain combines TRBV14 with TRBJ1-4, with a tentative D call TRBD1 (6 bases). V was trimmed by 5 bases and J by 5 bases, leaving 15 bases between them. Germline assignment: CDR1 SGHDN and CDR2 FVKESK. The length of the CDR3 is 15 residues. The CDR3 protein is CASSFSGTRNEKLFF. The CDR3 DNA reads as TGTGCCAGCAGCTTCTCCGGGACAAGGAATGAAAAACTGTTTTTT. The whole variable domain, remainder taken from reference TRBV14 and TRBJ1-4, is EAGVTQFPSHSVIEKGQTVTLRCDPISGHDNLYWYRRVMGKEIKFLLHFVKESKQDESGMPNNRFLAERTGGTYSTLKVQPAELEDSGVYFCASSFSGTRNEKLFFGSGTQLSVL.

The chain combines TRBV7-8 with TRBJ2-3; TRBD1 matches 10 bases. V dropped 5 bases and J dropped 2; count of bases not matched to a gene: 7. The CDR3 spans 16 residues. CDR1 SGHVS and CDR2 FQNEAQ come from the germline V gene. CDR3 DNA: TGTGCCAGCAGCATTCCGGGACAGGGGTTCACAGATACGCAGTATTTT. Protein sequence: CASSIPGQGFTDTQYF.

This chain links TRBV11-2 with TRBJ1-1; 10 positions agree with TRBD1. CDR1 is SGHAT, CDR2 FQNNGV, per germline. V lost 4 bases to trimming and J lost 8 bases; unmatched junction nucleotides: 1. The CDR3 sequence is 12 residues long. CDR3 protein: CASSWDRGEAFF. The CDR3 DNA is TGTGCCAGCAGCTGGGACAGGGGAGAAGCTTTCTTT.

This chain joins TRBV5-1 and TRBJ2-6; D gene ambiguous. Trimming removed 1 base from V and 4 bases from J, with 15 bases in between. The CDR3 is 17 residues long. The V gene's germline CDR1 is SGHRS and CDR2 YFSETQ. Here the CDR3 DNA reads TGCGCCAGCAGCTTGATGTGGTTATCGAGGGGGGCCAACGTCCTGACTTTC. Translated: CASSLMWLSRGANVLTF.

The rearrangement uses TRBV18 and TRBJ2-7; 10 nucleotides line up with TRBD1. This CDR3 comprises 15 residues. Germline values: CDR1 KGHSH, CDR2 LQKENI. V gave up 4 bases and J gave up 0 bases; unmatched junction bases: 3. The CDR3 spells CASSLGQGSSYEQYV. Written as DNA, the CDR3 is TGTGCCAGCTCACTGGGACAGGGGAGCTCCTACGAGCAGTACGTC.

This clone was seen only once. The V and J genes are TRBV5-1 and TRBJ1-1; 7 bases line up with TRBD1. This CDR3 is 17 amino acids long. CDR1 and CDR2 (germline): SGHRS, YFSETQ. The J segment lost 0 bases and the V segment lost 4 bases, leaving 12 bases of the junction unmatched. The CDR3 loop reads CASSKTGELVMNTEAFF. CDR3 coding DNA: TGCGCCAGCAGCAAAACAGGGGAATTGGTAATGAACACTGAAGCTTTCTTT.

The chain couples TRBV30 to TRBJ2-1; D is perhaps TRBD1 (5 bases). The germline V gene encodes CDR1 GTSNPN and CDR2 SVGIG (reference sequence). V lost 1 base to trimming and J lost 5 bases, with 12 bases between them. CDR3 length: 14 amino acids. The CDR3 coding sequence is TGTGCCTGGAGTGGGGTCCAGGGAAACAATGAGCAGTTCTTC. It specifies CAWSGVQGNNEQFF.

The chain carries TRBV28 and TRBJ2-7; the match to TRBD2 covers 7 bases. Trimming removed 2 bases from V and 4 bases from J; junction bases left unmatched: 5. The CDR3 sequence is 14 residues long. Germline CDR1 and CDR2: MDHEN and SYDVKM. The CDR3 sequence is CASSLAGVTYEQYF. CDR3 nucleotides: TGTGCCAGCAGTTTAGCGGGAGTCACGTACGAGCAGTACTTC.

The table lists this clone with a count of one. CDR3: CASSHHSGSTDTQYF. In DNA, the CDR3 is TGTGCCAGCAGTCACCATAGCGGAAGCACAGATACGCAGTATTTT. This chain joins TRBV28 and TRBJ2-3; tentatively, D is TRBD2 (6 bases). Per germline, CDR1 MDHEN and CDR2 SYDVKM. V was shortened by 5 bases and J by 0 bases, with 12 bases between the two germline ends. This CDR3 is 15 amino acids long.

The CDR3 region has the DNA TGTGCCAGCTTCGCCCAGGGCACAGATACGCAGTATTTT. This codes for CASFAQGTDTQYF. The chain combines TRBV14 with TRBJ2-3, with D hard to call. This CDR3 contains 13 residues. V dropped 8 bases and J dropped 1 base, with 10 bases sitting between them. Germline V CDR1 and CDR2: SGHDN, FVKESK.

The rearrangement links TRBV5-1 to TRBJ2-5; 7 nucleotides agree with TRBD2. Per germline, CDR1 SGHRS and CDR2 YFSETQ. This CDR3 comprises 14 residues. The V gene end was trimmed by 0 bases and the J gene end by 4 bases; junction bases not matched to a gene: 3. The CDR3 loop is CASSLEASGETQYF. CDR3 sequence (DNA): TGCGCCAGCAGCTTGGAGGCTAGCGGAGAGACCCAGTACTTC.

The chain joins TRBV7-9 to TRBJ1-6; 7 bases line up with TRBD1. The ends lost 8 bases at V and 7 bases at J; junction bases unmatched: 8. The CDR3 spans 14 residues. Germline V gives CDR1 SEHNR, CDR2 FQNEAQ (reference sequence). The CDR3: CASQPGQKNSPLHF. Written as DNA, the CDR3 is TGTGCCAGCCAACCGGGACAGAAGAATTCACCCCTCCACTTT.

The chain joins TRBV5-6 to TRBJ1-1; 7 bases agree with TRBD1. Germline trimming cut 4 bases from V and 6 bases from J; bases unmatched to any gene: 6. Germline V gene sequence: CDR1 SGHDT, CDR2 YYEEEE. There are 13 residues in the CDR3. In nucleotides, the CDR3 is TGTGCCAGCAGCGCTCAGGGGGAGGCTGAAGCTTTCTTT. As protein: CASSAQGEAEAFF.

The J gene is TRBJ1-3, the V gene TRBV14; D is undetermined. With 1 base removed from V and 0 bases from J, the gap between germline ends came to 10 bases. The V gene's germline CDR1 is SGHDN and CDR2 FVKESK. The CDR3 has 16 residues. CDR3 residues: CASSQGPRVSGNTIYF. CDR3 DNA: TGTGCCAGCAGCCAAGGTCCGAGAGTCTCTGGAAACACCATATATTTT.

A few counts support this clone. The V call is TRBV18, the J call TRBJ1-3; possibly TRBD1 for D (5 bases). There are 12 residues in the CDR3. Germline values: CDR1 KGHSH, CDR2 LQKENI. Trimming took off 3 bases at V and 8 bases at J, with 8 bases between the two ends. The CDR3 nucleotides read TGTGCCAGCTCACCCCAGGGTTACACCATATATTTT. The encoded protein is CASSPQGYTIYF.

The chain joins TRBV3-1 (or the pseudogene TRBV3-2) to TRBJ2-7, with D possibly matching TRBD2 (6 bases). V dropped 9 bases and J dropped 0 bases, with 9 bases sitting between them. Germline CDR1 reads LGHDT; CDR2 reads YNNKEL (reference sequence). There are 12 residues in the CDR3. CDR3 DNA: TGTGCCAGTGGGCGGGACTCCTACGAGCAGTACTTC. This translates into CASGRDSYEQYF.

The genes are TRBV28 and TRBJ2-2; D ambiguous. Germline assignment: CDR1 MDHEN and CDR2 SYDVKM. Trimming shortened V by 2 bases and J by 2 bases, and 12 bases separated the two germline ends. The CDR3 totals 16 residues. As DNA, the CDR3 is TGTGCCAGCAGTTTAGCCGGGTTTAGCAACACCGGGGAGCTGTTTTTT. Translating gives CASSLAGFSNTGELFF. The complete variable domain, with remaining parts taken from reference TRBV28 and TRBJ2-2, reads DVKVTQSSRYLVKRTGEKVFLECVQDMDHENMFWYRQDPGLGLRLIYFSYDVKMKEKGDIPEGYSVSREKKERFSLILESASTNQTSMYLCASSLAGFSNTGELFFGEGSRLTVL.

The CDR3 loop reads CASSPSLAGGAYNEQFF. The CDR3 DNA is TGTGCCAGCAGCCCGTCACTAGCGGGGGGAGCCTACAATGAGCAGTTCTTC. This chain connects TRBV7-9 to TRBJ2-1, with 12 nucleotides matching TRBD2. The germline V gene encodes CDR1 SEHNR and CDR2 FQNEAQ (reference sequence). V lost 5 bases to trimming and J lost 2 bases; unmatched junction nucleotides: 7. This CDR3 comprises 17 residues.

DNA for the CDR3: TGTGCCACCAGCAGAGATCGCGATTCCGGGACAGTGAACTATGGCTACACCTTC. Its translation: CATSRDRDSGTVNYGYTF. J is TRBJ1-2 and V is TRBV15; 7 positions match TRBD1. The CDR3 consists of 18 residues. Germline loops: CDR1 LNHNV, CDR2 YYDKDF (reference sequence). With 0 bases clipped from V and 2 bases from J, the junction kept 12 bases outside the gene matches. Combining the CDR3 with reference TRBV15 and TRBJ1-2 gives the whole variable domain DAMVIQNPRYQVTQFGKPVTLSCSQTLNHNVMYWYQQKSSQAPKLLFHYYDKDFNNEADTPDNFQSRRPNTSFCFLDIRSPGLGDTAMYLCATSRDRDSGTVNYGYTFGSGTRLTVV.

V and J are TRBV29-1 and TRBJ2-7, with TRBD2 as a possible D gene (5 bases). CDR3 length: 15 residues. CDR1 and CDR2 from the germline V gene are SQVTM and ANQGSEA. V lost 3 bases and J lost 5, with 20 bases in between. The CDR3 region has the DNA TGCAGCGTTGAGGGCGGGCGCGTATCGGGGAACGAGCAGTACTTC. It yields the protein CSVEGGRVSGNEQYF.

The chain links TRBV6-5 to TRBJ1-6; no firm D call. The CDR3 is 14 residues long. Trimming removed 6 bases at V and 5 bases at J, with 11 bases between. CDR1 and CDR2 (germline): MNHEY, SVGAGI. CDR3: CASSYQKNNSPLHF. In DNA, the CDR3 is TGTGCCAGCAGCTACCAGAAAAATAATTCACCCCTCCACTTT.

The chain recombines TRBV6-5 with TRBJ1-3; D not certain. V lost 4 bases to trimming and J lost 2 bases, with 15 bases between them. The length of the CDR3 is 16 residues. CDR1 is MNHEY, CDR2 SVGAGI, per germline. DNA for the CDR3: TGTGCCAGCAGTTCAGAGAGATGGAGGCCTGGAAACACCATATATTTT. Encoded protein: CASSSERWRPGNTIYF.

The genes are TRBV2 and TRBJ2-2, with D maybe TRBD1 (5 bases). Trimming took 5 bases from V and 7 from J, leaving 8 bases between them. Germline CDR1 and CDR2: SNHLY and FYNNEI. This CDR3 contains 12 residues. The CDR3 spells CASSRGIGELFF. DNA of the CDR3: TGTGCCAGCAGTAGGGGCATCGGGGAGCTGTTTTTT. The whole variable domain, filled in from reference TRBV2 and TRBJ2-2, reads EPEVTQTPSHQVTQMGQEVILRCVPISNHLYFYWYRQILGQKVEFLVSFYNNEISEKSEIFDDQFSVERPDGSNFTLKIRSTKLEDSAMYFCASSRGIGELFFGEGSRLTVL.

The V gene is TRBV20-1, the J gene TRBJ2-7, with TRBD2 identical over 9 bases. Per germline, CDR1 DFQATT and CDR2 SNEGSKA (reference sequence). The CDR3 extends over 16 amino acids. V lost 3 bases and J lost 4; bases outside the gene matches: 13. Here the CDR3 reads CSASSASGAIGYEQYF. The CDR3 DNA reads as TGCAGTGCTAGTTCGGCTAGCGGGGCCATTGGATACGAGCAGTACTTC.

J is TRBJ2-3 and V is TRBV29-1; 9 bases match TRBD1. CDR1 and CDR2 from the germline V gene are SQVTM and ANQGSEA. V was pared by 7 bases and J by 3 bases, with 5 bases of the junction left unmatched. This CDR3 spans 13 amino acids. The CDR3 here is CSAGTGLTDTQYF. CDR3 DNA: TGCAGCGCCGGGACAGGGCTTACAGATACGCAGTATTTT.

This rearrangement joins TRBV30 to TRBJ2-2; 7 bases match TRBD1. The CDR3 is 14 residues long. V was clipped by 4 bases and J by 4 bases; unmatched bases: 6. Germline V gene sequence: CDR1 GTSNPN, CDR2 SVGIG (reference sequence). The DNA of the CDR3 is TGTGCCTGGAAGAGACAGGGCGGCACCGGGGAGCTGTTTTTT. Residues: CAWKRQGGTGELFF.